The 31 T cell receptor beta chains in this list originate from one sample, sequenced in a study of CD8+ T cells in alopecia areata (dated by TCRdb to 2016 to 2019). Library construction relied on the immunoSEQ multiplex PCR assay. RNA was extracted from all samples and reverse transcribed into cDNA, which served as template for TCR sequencing. TCRdb re-hosts the immuneACCESS table, in-frame sequences only. Its copies lack some clones; in the studies checked, an unresolved V gene accounts for under half of them, and the cause for the rest is not known. Recorded for this sample are 90,000 to 150,000 clones; roughly two fifths of them occurred a single time. Clones ranked in the top ten supply 3.1% of the sample. Sequencing input: CD4+ T cells sorted from blood. All receptors derive from a human donor with alopecia areata.

The table lists this clone with a count of one. The V gene is TRBV2, the J gene TRBJ2-3, with D hard to call. This CDR3 has 11 residues. CDR1 and CDR2 from the germline V gene are SNHLY and FYNNEI. V was cut by 5 bases and J by 5 bases, with 5 bases left in between. The CDR3 here is CASSRIDTQYF. CDR3 DNA: TGTGCCAGCAGTCGGATAGATACGCAGTATTTT.

The chain has TRBV2 and TRBJ2-3, with 8 bases matching TRBD1. The J segment lost 5 bases and the V segment lost 7 bases, leaving 11 bases of the junction unmatched. CDR3 length: 15 residues. The V gene's germline CDR1 is SNHLY and CDR2 FYNNEI. The CDR3 DNA is TGTGCCAGCACCATCAACAGGGGGAGTGGAGATACGCAGTATTTT. Residues: CASTINRGSGDTQYF.

The gene calls are TRBV5-4 and TRBJ2-1; 12 bases are shared with TRBD1. This CDR3 spans 12 amino acids. The V segment lost 8 bases and the J segment 9 bases; nucleotides outside the gene matches: 3. CDR1 is SGHNT and CDR2 is YYREEE in the germline V gene (reference sequence). The CDR3 protein is CASGTGGAEQFF. Written as DNA, the CDR3 is TGTGCCAGTGGGACAGGGGGCGCTGAGCAGTTCTTC.

This clone was detected only a few times. The genes are TRBV10-3 and TRBJ2-5; D is possibly TRBD1 (6 bases). The germline CDR1 and CDR2 sequences are ENHRY and SYGVKD. V lost 7 bases and J lost 2, with 11 bases in between. The CDR3 is 13 residues long. The CDR3 sequence is CAITRDIQETQYF. CDR3 sequence (DNA): TGTGCCATCACAAGGGACATACAAGAGACCCAGTACTTC.

This clone was seen more than once but under ten times. V is TRBV7-2 and J is TRBJ2-1; TRBD2 is a possible D gene (6 bases). Trimming left V 1 base short and J 9 bases short, with 19 bases between. The CDR3 is 16 amino acids. Germline V CDR1 and CDR2: SGHTA, FQGNSA. The CDR3 bases are TGTGCCAGCAGCTTAGACGGAGGGTTCCCTGCAGTTGAGCAGTTCTTC. Translated, it gives CASSLDGGFPAVEQFF.

In this sample, this clone turned up once. This rearrangement joins TRBV30 to TRBJ2-7; 10 bases fit TRBD2. The CDR3 contains 14 residues. After removal of 4 bases from V and 6 bases from J, the junction contained 9 bases not matched to a gene. Per germline, CDR1 GTSNPN and CDR2 SVGIG (reference sequence). CDR3 residues: CAWIGPGLATEQYF. The CDR3 DNA is TGTGCCTGGATTGGGCCGGGACTAGCGACCGAGCAGTACTTC.

This clone occurred a few times. The J gene is TRBJ2-6, the V gene TRBV15; D is unresolved. From germline, CDR1 is LNHNV and CDR2 YYDKDF (reference sequence). V was cut by 1 base and J by 1 base, with 5 bases left in between. The CDR3 is made up of 15 amino acids. CDR3 loop: CATSRGVSGANVLTF. DNA for the CDR3: TGTGCCACCAGCAGAGGAGTATCTGGGGCCAACGTCCTGACTTTC.

This clone was found a few times. The gene calls are TRBV19 and TRBJ2-1; D not resolved. Germline V gene lookup returns CDR1 LNHDA and CDR2 SQIVND (reference sequence). The V and J ends lost 3 bases and 0 bases respectively, with 6 bases between them. The CDR3 sequence is 14 residues long. The CDR3 DNA reads TGTGCCAGTAGTATGCCACTCTCCTACAATGAGCAGTTCTTC. It specifies CASSMPLSYNEQFF.

J is TRBJ2-1 and V is TRBV2; 9 bases are shared with TRBD2. V gave up 5 bases and J gave up 3 bases; unmatched junction bases: 8. This CDR3 comprises 16 residues. The germline V gene encodes CDR1 SNHLY and CDR2 FYNNEI. The CDR3 sequence is CASSRLAGVGYNEQFF. CDR3 nucleotide sequence: TGTGCCAGCAGTCGATTAGCGGGAGTGGGCTACAATGAGCAGTTCTTC.

This chain uses TRBV4-1 with TRBJ2-7, with D tentatively TRBD2 (7 bases). This CDR3 comprises 16 residues. Germline CDR1 is MGHRA and CDR2 is YSYEKL. The V end lost 0 bases, the J end lost 6 bases, and 18 bases lay between the germline ends. CDR3 amino acids: CASSQDGGAVSLEQYF. The CDR3 DNA follows: TGCGCCAGCAGCCAAGATGGGGGGGCAGTGTCGCTCGAGCAGTACTTC.

The V and J genes are TRBV29-1 and TRBJ2-7, with a weak D call TRBD1 (5 bases). The germline V gene has CDR1 SQVTM and CDR2 ANQGSEA. The V gene lost 4 bases and the J gene lost 2 bases, with 15 bases spanning the gap. The length of the CDR3 is 14 residues. DNA for the CDR3: TGCAGCGTTGTTTCAGCAGGGCCGACCTACGAGCAGTACTTC. Translating gives CSVVSAGPTYEQYF.

The J gene is TRBJ1-2, the V gene TRBV28; D call uncertain. Germline lookup yields CDR1 MDHEN and CDR2 SYDVKM. Trimming cost V 6 bases and J 3 bases, with 17 bases left between them. CDR3 size: 15 residues. The CDR3 nucleotides read TGTGCCAGCAGACGTACTGGGGTGCCGGACTATGGCTACACCTTC. Translation gives CASRRTGVPDYGYTF.

The chain carries TRBV4-2 and TRBJ2-6; D remains ambiguous. Trimming stripped 4 bases from V and 0 bases from J, with 13 bases between. Per germline, CDR1 LGHNA and CDR2 YNFKEQ. CDR3 length equals 17 residues. CDR3 sequence reads: CASSPTTPVSGANVLTF. The CDR3 DNA sequence: TGTGCCAGCAGCCCCACGACCCCCGTCTCTGGGGCCAACGTCCTGACTTTC.

This clone has just a few counts. The J gene is TRBJ2-7, the V gene TRBV2, with no clear D. This CDR3 spans 14 amino acids. Trimming left V 6 bases short and J 2 bases short, with 14 bases between. CDR1 is SNHLY, CDR2 FYNNEI, per germline. In DNA, the CDR3 is TGTGCCAGCAGACATCCGGCGCGCCCCTACGAGCAGTACTTC. The encoded protein is CASRHPARPYEQYF.

The chain uses TRBV7-3 and TRBJ2-2; possible D gene TRBD1, 5 bases. V was cut by 5 bases and J by 7 bases, with 8 bases left in between. The germline gives CDR1 SGHTA, CDR2 FQGTGA. CDR3 length: 12 residues. CDR3 amino acids: CASSGDSGELFF. CDR3 DNA sequence: TGTGCCAGCAGCGGTGACAGCGGGGAGCTGTTTTTT.

The V call is TRBV5-1, the J call TRBJ2-2; D might be TRBD1 or TRBD2, each matching 5 bases. The CDR3 runs to 14 residues. Germline V gene data show CDR1 as SGHRS and CDR2 as YFSETQ. Trimming removed 3 bases at V and 6 bases at J, with 12 bases between. DNA for the CDR3: TGCGCCAGCAGCTCGGGGACCGTTCCCGGGGAGCTGTTTTTT. It yields the protein CASSSGTVPGELFF.

The chain employs TRBV2 and TRBJ2-7; D not resolved. CDR1 SNHLY and CDR2 FYNNEI come from the germline V gene. The ends were cut back, 5 bases at V and 2 bases at J, with 10 bases in the middle. The CDR3 extends over 13 amino acids. The CDR3 spells CASSWPAAYEQYF. In DNA, the CDR3 is TGTGCCAGCAGTTGGCCGGCCGCCTACGAGCAGTACTTC.

The chain recombines TRBV9 with TRBJ2-7, with D perhaps TRBD2 (5 bases). Trimming cost V 0 bases and J 2 bases, with 12 bases left between them. The germline CDR1 and CDR2 sequences are SGDLS and YYNGEE. The CDR3 runs 15 residues. The CDR3 reads CASSVESGLTYEQYF. The CDR3 DNA sequence: TGTGCCAGCAGCGTAGAGAGCGGACTTACCTACGAGCAGTACTTC.

In its sample, this clone was seen once. The V and J genes are TRBV5-1 and TRBJ1-2; 8 positions agree with TRBD1. The CDR3 extends over 15 amino acids. Germline V gene lookup returns CDR1 SGHRS and CDR2 YFSETQ. V trimming: 5 bases; J trimming: 8 bases; junction bases outside the gene matches: 14. CDR3 DNA: TGCGCCAGCAGAAGTTCGGACAGGGTCCCGACGGGCTACACCTTC. Its protein is CASRSSDRVPTGYTF.

The chain combines TRBV28 with TRBJ2-7; TRBD1 might be the D (6 bases). The V gene lost 6 bases and the J gene lost 3 bases, with 12 bases spanning the gap. Germline V gene lookup returns CDR1 MDHEN and CDR2 SYDVKM. This CDR3 has 13 amino acids. The CDR3 loop is CASSPDRIYEQYF. DNA of the CDR3: TGTGCCAGCAGCCCCGACAGGATCTACGAGCAGTACTTC. The entire variable domain, with the rest obtained from reference TRBV28 and TRBJ2-7, is as follows: DVKVTQSSRYLVKRTGEKVFLECVQDMDHENMFWYRQDPGLGLRLIYFSYDVKMKEKGDIPEGYSVSREKKERFSLILESASTNQTSMYLCASSPDRIYEQYFGPGTRLTVT.

This clone was observed a few times. V and J are TRBV6-5 and TRBJ2-5; possible D gene TRBD2, 5 bases. Germline V lookup: CDR1 MNHEY, CDR2 SVGAGI. V lost 5 bases and J 5 bases, leaving 15 bases between the germline ends. The CDR3 consists of 14 residues. CDR3 sequence (DNA): TGTGCCAGCAGTATCGGAGGCTCCAGGGAGACCCAGTACTTC. It is translated as CASSIGGSRETQYF.

The chain joins TRBV11-3 to TRBJ1-5, with a possible D match to TRBD1 (5 bases). The CDR3 totals 17 residues. The V gene lost 2 bases and the J gene lost 2 bases, with 16 bases spanning the gap. Germline CDR1 and CDR2: SGHNT and YENEEA. The CDR3 reads CASSLLGTGVRNQPQHF. The CDR3 coding sequence is TGTGCCAGCAGCTTATTGGGTACGGGGGTTCGCAATCAGCCCCAGCATTTT.

The chain recombines TRBV29-1 with TRBJ2-7, with 7 bases fitting TRBD1. J was trimmed by 5 bases and V by 4 bases; bases with no gene match: 5. The CDR3 contains 12 residues. CDR1 is SQVTM, CDR2 ANQGSEA, per germline. DNA of the CDR3: TGCAGCGTTGTGGCAGGGGGAGACGAGCAGTACTTC. It specifies CSVVAGGDEQYF.

This clone was detected only a few times. This chain links TRBV29-1 with TRBJ2-7; D is unclear. CDR3 length: 13 amino acids. V dropped 5 bases and J dropped 6 bases, with 17 bases sitting between them. Germline lookup yields CDR1 SQVTM and CDR2 ANQGSEA. CDR3 bases: TGCAGCGTTATGTCGTCTGGAGCACTCGAGCAGTACTTC. It translates to CSVMSSGALEQYF.

For the CDR3, the DNA is TGCGCCAGCAGCACCCGCGGACGGAAGCTATATGGCTACACCTTC. Amino acids: CASSTRGRKLYGYTF. This rearrangement joins TRBV23-1 to TRBJ1-2; D remains ambiguous. TRBV23-1 is an ORF, and what it does is uncertain. V lost 6 bases and J lost 5, with 19 bases in between. CDR3 size: 15 residues.

The rearrangement links TRBV4-3 to TRBJ2-7; 8 bases line up with TRBD2. The CDR3 is 16 amino acids. Per the germline V gene, CDR1 is LGHNA and CDR2 is YSLEER. The J segment lost 5 bases and the V segment lost 0 bases, leaving 9 bases of the junction unmatched. CDR3 amino acids: CASSQEPGLGSHEQYF. CDR3 in DNA: TGCGCCAGCAGCCAAGAGCCGGGACTAGGTTCCCACGAGCAGTACTTC.

The rearrangement uses TRBV6-6 and TRBJ1-2; TRBD1 might be the D (5 bases). Germline loops: CDR1 MNHNY, CDR2 SVGAGI (reference sequence). V shed 5 bases and J shed 5 bases, with 6 bases lying between them. There are 11 residues in the CDR3. The CDR3, as DNA: TGTGCCAGCAGTGGGGGATATGGCTACACCTTC. Translated: CASSGGYGYTF.

There are a few counts of this clone. V usage is TRBV29-1 and J usage is TRBJ2-5; 8 bases line up with TRBD1. Losses at the gene ends were 6 bases for V and 5 bases for J; bases not matched to a gene: 5. Germline loops: CDR1 SQVTM, CDR2 ANQGSEA. CDR3 size: 12 residues. The CDR3 DNA is TGCAGCGTATCGACAGGGGACGAGACCCAGTACTTC. Protein sequence: CSVSTGDETQYF. The whole variable domain, filled in from reference TRBV29-1 and TRBJ2-5, reads SAVISQKPSRDICQRGTSLTIQCQVDSQVTMMFWYRQQPGQSLTLIATANQGSEATYESGFVIDKFPISRPNLTFSTLTVSNMSPEDSSIYLCSVSTGDETQYFGPGTRLLVL.

The J gene is TRBJ1-1, the V gene TRBV29-1, with D possibly TRBD1 on 5 matching bases. Germline CDR1 is SQVTM and CDR2 is ANQGSEA. Between the trimmed V and J ends, which lost 1 base and 0 bases, there was a span of 12 bases. This CDR3 has 15 amino acids. CDR3 loop: CSVEGLAGVNTEAFF. The CDR3 nucleotides are TGCAGCGTTGAAGGATTGGCGGGGGTGAACACTGAAGCTTTCTTT.

This clone occurred a few times. The chain has TRBV10-3 and TRBJ2-3; D is uncertain. The length of the CDR3 is 14 residues. Germline V lookup: CDR1 ENHRY, CDR2 SYGVKD. V lost 9 bases, J lost 6 bases, and 19 bases lay in between. This chain's CDR3 is CAIKSGGMADTQYF. The CDR3 DNA reads as TGTGCCATTAAAAGTGGTGGGATGGCGGATACGCAGTATTTT.

This clone appeared a few times. V usage is TRBV29-1 and J usage is TRBJ2-5; D remains unclear. Germline CDR1 reads SQVTM; CDR2 reads ANQGSEA. The CDR3 spans 14 residues. V was shortened by 3 bases and J by 1 base, with 12 bases between the two germline ends. The CDR3 bases are TGCAGCGTTGACCCAGGAGCGATCCAAGAGACCCAGTACTTC. This codes for CSVDPGAIQETQYF.